The rows below give T cell receptor beta chains drawn from one sample of a study of blood T cell repertoires in COVID-19. Clones were read by immunoSEQ multiplex PCR, and TCRdb kept only the in-frame ones, dropping some. The sample carries 70,000 to 95,000 clones, approximately 80% recorded once. The specimen was peripheral blood. These receptors were collected from a human donor in a cohort sampled during active COVID-19. The conserved cysteine and the conserved F or W are not part of the CDR3 here. Clone size is stated in some rows and not others, as once, few, many or a class when expanded.

j_gene	abundance	v_gene	CDR3aa
TRBJ2-2	once	TRBV7-3	ASSSTIGGTGELF
TRBJ1-4	.	TRBV2	ASSVRTGNLKLF
TRBJ1-2	.	TRBV18	ASSLGLQGYT
TRBJ2-7	.	TRBV19	ASTPVGGGFNEQY
TRBJ2-7	once	TRBV7-2	ASSLGGRGSEQY
TRBJ1-4	.	TRBV3-1/TRBV3-2	ASSQKTGNEKLF
TRBJ1-5	.	TRBV9	ASNEGNSNQPQH
TRBJ1-6	.	TRBV25-1	ASSGDDRGRINSPLH
TRBJ2-5	.	TRBV10-1	ATVAGWGETQY
TRBJ2-3	.	TRBV6-2/TRBV6-3	ASSYPGLAGPITDTQY
TRBJ1-2	.	TRBV10-3	AISEQAGGNYGYT
TRBJ2-2	.	TRBV9	ASSVTYGGRVGTGELF
TRBJ1-6	.	TRBV27	ASSPGIVSAPLH
TRBJ2-1	medium-sized	TRBV7-3	ASSLSPGNEQF
TRBJ2-7	.	TRBV28	ASSPTGLAGSYEQY
TRBJ2-7	.	TRBV5-6	ASSFRGSGGAYEQY
TRBJ1-5	once	TRBV7-8	ASSYPGTGDNQPQH
TRBJ2-7	.	TRBV5-6	ASSRDRRGAY
TRBJ1-3	.	TRBV9	ASSVEDRGGTAIY
TRBJ1-1	once	TRBV15	ATSRVGLMNTEAF
TRBJ1-2	.	TRBV7-8	ASSPRTGVAYGYT
TRBJ1-1	.	TRBV2	ASSASRGGTEAF
TRBJ2-1	.	TRBV5-1	ASSLGSGGPNNEQF
TRBJ1-6	few	TRBV11-1	ASSLTQESPLH
TRBJ2-7	.	TRBV29-1	SVEAGTGYEQY
TRBJ1-1	.	TRBV7-9	ASSLGMRAVMNTEAF
TRBJ2-1	.	TRBV5-1	ASSLDGVGLYNEQF
TRBJ2-1	.	TRBV28	ASSPSSGGSPSYNEQF
TRBJ1-5	.	TRBV2	ASSGDRIGQPQH
TRBJ2-5	.	TRBV11-2	ASSFGGGGLTETQY
TRBJ1-3	.	TRBV9	ASSVAFGVSGNTIY
TRBJ2-1	once	TRBV11-3	ASSLTSGGIYNEQF
TRBJ2-5	.	TRBV10-3	AISDRTGQETQY
TRBJ1-5	.	TRBV18	ASSATGGNQPQH
TRBJ1-4	.	TRBV6-1	ASSEESQGGLF
TRBJ1-4	.	TRBV11-2	ASSIDRIETNEKLF
TRBJ1-2	.	TRBV6-5	ASSYAPGTSYGYT
TRBJ1-1	.	TRBV6-5	ASRIRTFGKAF
TRBJ2-7	.	TRBV6-5	ASSYRTGRYEQY
TRBJ2-7	.	TRBV9	ASSVGQGFYEQY
TRBJ2-5	.	TRBV4-1	ASSQAGTSDQETQY
TRBJ1-2	.	TRBV3-1/TRBV3-2	ASSQSGRGYT
TRBJ2-1	once	TRBV7-8	ASSLDVGTYNEQF
TRBJ1-6	once	TRBV19	ASSTGQSSYNSPLH
TRBJ1-6	.	TRBV27	ASSLSPAAGDSNSPLH
TRBJ2-7	.	TRBV28	ASRQGSYSYEQY